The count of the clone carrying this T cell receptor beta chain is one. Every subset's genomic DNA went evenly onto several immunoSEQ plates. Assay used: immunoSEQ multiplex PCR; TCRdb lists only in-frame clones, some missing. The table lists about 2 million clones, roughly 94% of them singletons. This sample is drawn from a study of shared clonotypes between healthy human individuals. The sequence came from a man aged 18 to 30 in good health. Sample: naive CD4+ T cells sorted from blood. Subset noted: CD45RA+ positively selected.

CDR3 nucleotide sequence: TGTGCCAGCAGTTTGCTTGGACAGTTTAATGAAAAACTGTTTTTT. Its translation: CASSLLGQFNEKLFF. The gene calls are TRBV6-5 and TRBJ1-4, with D tentatively TRBD1 (6 bases). The CDR3 length is 15 residues. The germline V gene has CDR1 MNHEY and CDR2 SVGAGI. V was pared by 4 bases and J by 4 bases, with 13 bases between.